This T cell receptor (beta chain) comes out of a study of cytomegalovirus exposure and HLA in healthy donors. Primers included in the PCR were 60 Vbeta and 13 Jbeta primers. Sequencing was performed with immunoSEQ multiplex PCR; in TCRdb, only in-frame clones are kept and a portion is missing. The sample lists around 180,000 clones; 80% to 90% were seen once. Worth noting for this clone: The target antigen is unknown.

Broader study findings: Later on, an analysis found that several of the most significant clusters appeared to be linked to common viral pathogens, which included parvovirus B19.

This clonotype originated in a girl aged 5-17 years in good health and CMV-seropositive. Specimen: PBMCs.

The CDR3 loop is CASSAGTGNTEAFF. CDR3 DNA sequence: TGTGCCAGCAGCGCCGGGACAGGGAACACTGAAGCTTTCTTT. The rearrangement uses TRBV9 and TRBJ1-1, with TRBD1 matching over 8 bases. V dropped 3 bases and J dropped 1; count of bases not matched to a gene: 2. Germline V gene sequence: CDR1 SGDLS, CDR2 YYNGEE. This CDR3 is built from 14 residues.